The 27 T cell receptor beta chains reported below all come from one sample, sequenced in a study of human T cells and chemical hapten exposure. Via MiXCR, TCRdb re-called the RACE reads, giving one row per CDR3 protein. The sample lists 75,000 to 90,000 distinct CDR3 sequences, about a tenth occurring once. Documented time point: patch test 1, 2 weeks after DPC sensitization. Indicated treatment: therapeutic diphenylcyclopropenone sensitization with weekly scalp DPC. The sequenced sample was whole blood, obtained in connection with sensitization to the hapten diphenylcyclopropenone (DPC). These receptors all stem from a woman aged 45-65 years with alopecia areata. Some clones in this sample may be carry-over from other donors' samples.

The chain joins TRBV18 to TRBJ2-7; TRBD2 agrees at 14 bases. J was trimmed by 2 bases and V by 4 bases; bases with no gene match: 16. CDR1 and CDR2 (germline): KGHSH, LQKENI. The CDR3 is 20 amino acids. CDR3 sequence: CASSLGTSGGPKTSTYEQYF. The CDR3 DNA reads as TGTGCCAGCTCACTCGGGACTAGCGGGGGACCGAAGACCAGTACCTACGAGCAGTACTTC.

The chain combines TRBV6-6 with TRBJ1-1; D might be TRBD1 (6 bases). V was clipped by 0 bases and J by 7 bases, with 18 bases between them. CDR3 size: 16 residues. Germline assignment: CDR1 MNHNY and CDR2 SVGAGI (reference sequence). The CDR3 loop is CASSYSTPSTGLEAFF. CDR3 in DNA: TGTGCCAGCAGTTACTCGACCCCCTCGACAGGCCTTGAAGCTTTCTTT.

This clonotype occurred a few times. The rearrangement links TRBV19 to TRBJ2-3; TRBD2 might be the D (5 bases). Germline CDR1 reads LNHDA; CDR2 reads SQIVND (reference sequence). Trimming stripped 10 bases from V and 0 bases from J, with 17 bases between. The CDR3 spans 15 residues. The CDR3 nucleotides are TGTGCCACCAGCAGCGGAGGCGCTAGCACAGATACGCAGTATTTT. Translated, it gives CATSSGGASTDTQYF.

This clonotype was counted between two and nine times. The rearrangement links TRBV7-8 to TRBJ2-4, with D possibly matching TRBD2 (6 bases). The length of the CDR3 is 16 residues. Germline V gives CDR1 SGHVS, CDR2 FQNEAQ. Trimming removed 5 bases at V and 0 bases at J, with 14 bases between. The CDR3 DNA is TGTGCCAGCAGCCCCACTAGCCTACTAGCCAAAAACATTCAGTACTTC. The encoded protein is CASSPTSLLAKNIQYF.

The chain links TRBV20-1 to TRBJ2-1; unclear D gene. The CDR3 length is 14 residues. V dropped 0 bases and J dropped 4 bases, with 10 bases sitting between them. CDR1 is DFQATT and CDR2 is SNEGSKA in the germline V gene (reference sequence). CDR3: CSARDPSVYNEQFF. The DNA for the CDR3 is TGCAGTGCTAGAGATCCGTCCGTGTACAATGAGCAGTTCTTC.

The chain is built from TRBV9 and TRBJ1-2; D is ambiguous. Deletions cut 4 bases from V and 7 bases from J, with 20 bases between. Germline CDR1 reads SGDLS; CDR2 reads YYNGEE. CDR3 length: 15 amino acids. The CDR3 reads CASSPPGRALRGYTF. For the CDR3, the DNA is TGTGCCAGCAGCCCACCCGGACGGGCTCTTCGTGGCTACACCTTC.

This clonotype occurred a few times. The rearrangement joins TRBV6-6 to TRBJ2-2, with TRBD2 identical over 12 bases. Trimming cost V 6 bases and J 3 bases; bases outside gene matches: 2. The CDR3 covers 15 residues. Per germline, CDR1 MNHNY and CDR2 SVGAGI (reference sequence). This CDR3 is CASRRLAGDTGELFF. In nucleotides, the CDR3 is TGTGCCAGCAGAAGACTAGCGGGAGACACCGGGGAGCTGTTTTTT.

In nucleotides, the CDR3 is TGCGCCAGCAGCTTGGCCGGGAGACCCTACGGAAACACCATATATTTT. It specifies CASSLAGRPYGNTIYF. V and J are TRBV5-1 and TRBJ1-3; the D is unclear. V was pared by 0 bases and J by 4 bases, with 14 bases between. The CDR3 has 16 amino acids. Germline V gene lookup returns CDR1 SGHRS and CDR2 YFSETQ.

DNA of the CDR3: TGTGCCAGCTCCTCAAGGGGGGACAATGAGCAGTTCTTC. Protein: CASSSRGDNEQFF. The J gene is TRBJ2-1, the V gene TRBV18; D possibly matches TRBD1 or TRBD2 (6 bases each). Germline V gene lookup returns CDR1 KGHSH and CDR2 LQKENI. V was clipped by 6 bases and J by 5 bases, with 11 bases between them. The CDR3 totals 13 residues.

The V call is TRBV21-1, the J call TRBJ2-7; the table's D call of TRBD1 was not tested on the DNA. TRBV21-1 is termed a pseudogene. This CDR3 has 22 residues. CDR3 sequence (DNA): TGTGCCAGCAGCAAAGCGCTTGTCCGGGACAGGGGCCCCGGCCCTGCAGGCTACGAGCAGTACTTC. This sequence encodes CASSKALVRDRGPGPAGYEQYF.

Written as DNA, the CDR3 is TGTGCCAGTACCTCTCCGGGACTAGCCAAAAACATTCAGTACTTC. Protein product: CASTSPGLAKNIQYF. The chain uses TRBV19 and TRBJ2-4, with a tentative D call TRBD2 (6 bases). Germline assignment: CDR1 LNHDA and CDR2 SQIVND (reference sequence). Trimming took off 7 bases at V and 0 bases at J, with 13 bases between the two ends. This CDR3 spans 15 amino acids.

The V and J genes are TRBV12-3 or TRBV12-4 and TRBJ2-2; TRBD2 aligns across 7 bases. V was clipped by 5 bases and J by 1 base; unmatched bases: 4. This CDR3 region has 15 residues. CDR3 in amino acids: CASSRLAVNTGELFF. CDR3 nucleotide sequence: TGTGCCAGCAGTCGTCTAGCGGTGAACACCGGGGAGCTGTTTTTT.

This clonotype has more than one count but fewer than ten. This sequence joins TRBV28 and TRBJ2-5; 9 bases are shared with TRBD1. This CDR3 spans 18 amino acids. The V segment lost 3 bases and the J segment 4 bases; nucleotides outside the gene matches: 15. Per the germline V gene, CDR1 is MDHEN and CDR2 is SYDVKM. The CDR3 DNA follows: TGTGCCAGCAGTTTCCCCAGGACAGGGGCCAAAAACAGAGAGACCCAGTACTTC. Encoded protein: CASSFPRTGAKNRETQYF.

This clonotype occurred a few times. The chain recombines TRBV12-3 or TRBV12-4 with TRBJ2-1, with D possibly matching TRBD2 (6 bases). The CDR3 spans 12 residues. V dropped 3 bases and J dropped 8 bases, with 8 bases sitting between them. The CDR3 nucleotides are TGTGCCAGCAGTTTGACTAGATATGAGCAGTTCTTC. It encodes CASSLTRYEQFF.

The DNA of the CDR3 is TGTGCCAGCTCACCAGCCGGGAGCTTAAAGGATACGCAGTATTTT. Protein sequence: CASSPAGSLKDTQYF. The V and J genes are TRBV18 and TRBJ2-3, with D possibly being TRBD2 (6 bases). V was cut by 2 bases and J by 6 bases, with 15 bases left in between. This CDR3 is built from 15 residues. Germline V gene sequence: CDR1 KGHSH, CDR2 LQKENI.

V is TRBV7-2 and J is TRBJ2-1; D tentatively fits TRBD1 or TRBD2 (5 bases each). Germline CDR1 reads SGHTA; CDR2 reads FQGNSA. V shed 6 bases and J shed 12 bases, with 15 bases lying between them. The CDR3 covers 12 residues. CDR3 protein: CASRANGAPQFF. CDR3 DNA: TGTGCCAGCAGAGCCAACGGGGCCCCGCAGTTCTTC.

This sequence joins TRBV13 and TRBJ1-4; D uncertain. The CDR3 sequence is 16 residues long. V lost 5 bases and J lost 6, with 19 bases in between. Germline V gene sequence: CDR1 PRHDT, CDR2 FYEKMQ (reference sequence). Here the CDR3 reads CASSLRGKGWHEKLFF. CDR3 bases: TGTGCCAGCAGCCTTCGAGGGAAAGGATGGCATGAAAAACTGTTTTTT.

This clonotype occurred many times. The chain joins TRBV7-3 to TRBJ1-1; 7 nucleotides align to TRBD1. Trimming removed 4 bases from V and 1 base from J; junction bases left unmatched: 3. This CDR3 contains 14 residues. The germline gives CDR1 SGHTA, CDR2 FQGTGA. The chain's CDR3 is CASSSGQENTEAFF. The DNA for the CDR3 is TGTGCCAGCAGCTCCGGACAGGAGAACACTGAAGCTTTCTTT.

V and J are TRBV2 and TRBJ1-5, with a weak D call TRBD1 (6 bases). Germline V lookup: CDR1 SNHLY, CDR2 FYNNEI. The length of the CDR3 is 14 residues. V was pared by 4 bases and J by 3 bases, with 10 bases between. CDR3 in amino acids: CASSGGRFNQPQHF. The CDR3, as DNA: TGTGCCAGCAGTGGGGGGCGTTTCAATCAGCCCCAGCATTTT.

Concerning this clonotype itself: A single base separates this from a much larger clone, so it may be a read error. CDR3 coding DNA: TGCAGCGCCCCGACCTGGACAGGGATGAACACTGAAGCTTTCTTT. Amino acid sequence: CSAPTWTGMNTEAFF. The chain is built from TRBV29-1 and TRBJ1-1; TRBD1 matches at 8 bases. The CDR3 runs to 15 residues. With V trimmed by 7 bases and J by 0 bases, 10 bases remained unmatched. CDR1 SQVTM and CDR2 ANQGSEA come from the germline V gene.

V is TRBV14 and J is TRBJ2-7; TRBD1 agrees at 8 bases. Germline-derived CDR1 and CDR2 are SGHDN and FVKESK. The CDR3 runs to 13 residues. The V segment lost 5 bases and the J segment 2 bases; nucleotides outside the gene matches: 2. This chain's CDR3 is CASSWDRTYEQYF. The CDR3 nucleotides read TGTGCCAGCAGCTGGGACAGGACCTACGAGCAGTACTTC.

This clonotype was detected ten times or more. V and J are TRBV7-9 and TRBJ2-3; 9 nucleotides agree with TRBD1. Germline V gene sequence: CDR1 SEHNR, CDR2 FQNEAQ (reference sequence). The CDR3 length is 15 residues. V gave up 5 bases and J gave up 4 bases; unmatched junction bases: 7. The CDR3 nucleotides read TGTGCCAGCAGCGCCGGGACAGGGTTTTCAGATACGCAGTATTTT. This translates into CASSAGTGFSDTQYF.

This clonotype was counted a few times. The chain employs TRBV29-1 and TRBJ2-5; 9 nucleotides match TRBD1. Germline-derived CDR1 and CDR2 are SQVTM and ANQGSEA. The CDR3 sequence is 14 residues long. V lost 5 bases, J lost 1 base, and 5 bases stayed unmatched. The CDR3 spells CSVRDRAAQETQYF. The CDR3 DNA is TGCAGCGTTCGGGACAGGGCAGCCCAAGAGACCCAGTACTTC.

The sample holds many counts of this clonotype. This chain links TRBV7-3 with TRBJ2-2, with D perhaps matching TRBD1 (6 bases). V lost 5 bases, J lost 0 bases, and 13 bases lay in between. The CDR3 has 16 amino acids. From germline, CDR1 is SGHTA and CDR2 FQGTGA. CDR3 DNA sequence: TGTGCCAGCAGCCCTAGGGGGAGTGCGAACACCGGGGAGCTGTTTTTT. Amino acid sequence: CASSPRGSANTGELFF.

The chain couples TRBV29-1 to TRBJ1-3; tentatively, D is TRBD1 (6 bases). The CDR3 extends over 13 amino acids. V was cut by 5 bases and J by 8 bases, with 16 bases left in between. Per the germline V gene, CDR1 is SQVTM and CDR2 is ANQGSEA. CDR3 bases: TGCAGCGTTCGTATTGGGGGCGAGGACACCATATATTTT. It is translated as CSVRIGGEDTIYF.

This clonotype was recorded a few times. This rearrangement joins TRBV7-9 to TRBJ2-7; unclear D gene. Germline loops: CDR1 SEHNR, CDR2 FQNEAQ (reference sequence). V gave up 4 bases and J gave up 7 bases, with 17 bases separating them. This CDR3 is 14 amino acids long. This CDR3 is CASSSLGGIGEQYF. The CDR3, as DNA: TGTGCCAGCAGCTCATTGGGCGGAATCGGGGAGCAGTACTTC.

This clonotype was detected only a few times. The chain links TRBV29-1 to TRBJ2-1, with 13 bases lining up with TRBD2. The CDR3 has 15 residues. Germline CDR1 and CDR2: SQVTM and ANQGSEA. J lost 4 bases, V lost 7 bases, and 7 bases had no gene match. In DNA form, the CDR3 reads TGCAGCGCTGAGCCACTAGCGGGAGGGTACAATGAGCAGTTCTTC. This sequence encodes CSAEPLAGGYNEQFF.